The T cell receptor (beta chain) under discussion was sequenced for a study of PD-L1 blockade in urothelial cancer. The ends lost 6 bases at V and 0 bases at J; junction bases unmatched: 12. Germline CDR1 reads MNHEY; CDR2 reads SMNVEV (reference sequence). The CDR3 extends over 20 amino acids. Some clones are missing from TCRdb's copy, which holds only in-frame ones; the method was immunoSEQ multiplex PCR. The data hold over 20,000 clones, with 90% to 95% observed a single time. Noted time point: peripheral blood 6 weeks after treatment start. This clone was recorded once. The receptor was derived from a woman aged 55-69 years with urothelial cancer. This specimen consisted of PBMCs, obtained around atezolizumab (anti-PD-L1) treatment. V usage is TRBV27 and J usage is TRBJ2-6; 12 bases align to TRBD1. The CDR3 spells CASRPRDRGPSSSGANVLTF. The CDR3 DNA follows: TGTGCCAGCAGGCCCCGGGACAGGGGGCCTAGTAGCTCTGGGGCCAACGTCCTGACTTTC.